Given below is one TCR beta chain in context. Its antigen is unknown. This sample was taken from a study of vaccination and CD4 T cells after COVID-19. Treatment reported: roughly ten-day PBMC culture with coronavirus spike peptide pools or control peptides (ViraFEST assay). V lost 0 bases and J lost 6; bases outside the gene matches: 4. Per germline, CDR1 ENHRY and CDR2 SYGVKD. The CDR3 covers 16 residues. The Oncomine TCR Beta short-read assay sequenced DNA from cultured CD4+ T cells. Via MiXCR, TCRdb re-called the PCR reads, giving one row per CDR3 protein. Found here are 20,000 to 25,000 distinct CDR3 sequences, roughly 50% of them singletons; the top ten hold about 5%. Whole-study results and caveats: SARS-CoV-2-reactive clonotypes showed a nonsignificant median rise from about 20 to 38.

The TCR sequence derives from a human donor who had recovered from COVID-19. The chain recombines TRBV10-3 with TRBJ2-2; TRBD2 aligns across 10 bases. The sample taken for sequencing was CD4+ T cells from blood, cultured in vitro. The CDR3 reads CAISESSSGSSGELFF. In nucleotides, the CDR3 is TGTGCCATCAGTGAGTCCTCTAGCGGGAGTTCCGGGGAGCTGTTTTTT.